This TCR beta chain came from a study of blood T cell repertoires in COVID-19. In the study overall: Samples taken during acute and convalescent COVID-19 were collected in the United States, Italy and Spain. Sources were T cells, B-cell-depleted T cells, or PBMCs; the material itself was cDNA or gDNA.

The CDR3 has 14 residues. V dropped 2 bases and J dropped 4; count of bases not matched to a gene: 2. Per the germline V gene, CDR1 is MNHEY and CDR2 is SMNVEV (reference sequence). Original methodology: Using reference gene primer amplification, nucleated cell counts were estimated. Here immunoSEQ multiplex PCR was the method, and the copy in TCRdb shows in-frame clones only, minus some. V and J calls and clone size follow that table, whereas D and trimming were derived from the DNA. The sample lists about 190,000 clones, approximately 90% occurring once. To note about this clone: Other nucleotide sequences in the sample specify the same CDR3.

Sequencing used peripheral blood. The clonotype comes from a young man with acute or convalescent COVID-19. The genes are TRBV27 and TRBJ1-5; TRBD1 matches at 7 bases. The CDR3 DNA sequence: TGTGCCAGCAGTTTACGACAGGGTAATCAGCCCCAGCATTTT. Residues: CASSLRQGNQPQHF.